A single sample is the source of the 5 T cell receptor beta chains below, sequenced in a study of cytomegalovirus exposure and HLA in healthy donors. 13 Jbeta primers and 60 Vbeta primers were used for the PCR. Profiling relied on immunoSEQ multiplex PCR, and the TCRdb table lists in-frame clones only, not all of them. The sample has some 130,000 clones, around two thirds seen once. The sample was PBMCs. Every receptor here comes from a human donor in good health.

The rearrangement links TRBV6-6 to TRBJ2-5, with D possibly being TRBD2 (6 bases). With the DNA end fitting TRBJ2-7 better, the J assignment may be wrong. The germline CDR1 and CDR2 sequences are MNHNY and SVGAGI (reference sequence). CDR3 size: 13 residues. Here the CDR3 reads CASNGGLRYEQYF. The DNA of the CDR3 is TGTGCCAGCAACGGGGGTTTAAGGTACGAGCAGTACTTC.

This clone was observed a handful of times. This rearrangement joins TRBV6-5 to TRBJ1-2; D unresolved. Germline V gives CDR1 MNHEY, CDR2 SVGAGI. The CDR3 is made up of 16 amino acids. With 4 bases removed from V and 2 bases from J, the gap between germline ends came to 17 bases. The CDR3 sequence is CASSSHDPTVNYGYTF. The CDR3 DNA reads TGTGCCAGCAGTTCCCACGACCCGACTGTGAACTATGGCTACACCTTC.

V gene TRBV28 combines with J gene TRBJ2-1; TRBD2 matches 10 bases. Germline CDR1 MDHEN, CDR2 SYDVKM. CDR3 size: 16 residues. The V gene end was trimmed by 5 bases and the J gene end by 9 bases; junction bases not matched to a gene: 13. This chain's CDR3 is CASSLSPSGRLGEQFF. Written as DNA, the CDR3 is TGTGCCAGCAGTCTGTCGCCTAGCGGGAGACTCGGTGAGCAGTTCTTC.

This clone has only a few counts. The gene calls are TRBV7-3 and TRBJ1-1, with D possibly being TRBD1 (5 bases). Looked up from germline, CDR1 is SGHTA and CDR2 is FQGTGA. The length of the CDR3 is 15 residues. V lost 0 bases and J 3 bases, leaving 11 bases between the germline ends. The CDR3 DNA follows: TGTGCCAGCAGCTTAACGGGGGGATGGGACACTGAAGCTTTCTTT. Its translation: CASSLTGGWDTEAFF.

The genes are TRBV18 and TRBJ1-3; D possibly corresponds to TRBD1 (5 bases). Germline CDR1 and CDR2: KGHSH and LQKENI. V dropped 5 bases and J dropped 8 bases, with 13 bases sitting between them. The CDR3 is made up of 13 amino acids. The CDR3 region is CASSSPLRDTIYF. Written as DNA, the CDR3 is TGTGCCAGCTCATCGCCGCTCAGGGACACCATATATTTT.